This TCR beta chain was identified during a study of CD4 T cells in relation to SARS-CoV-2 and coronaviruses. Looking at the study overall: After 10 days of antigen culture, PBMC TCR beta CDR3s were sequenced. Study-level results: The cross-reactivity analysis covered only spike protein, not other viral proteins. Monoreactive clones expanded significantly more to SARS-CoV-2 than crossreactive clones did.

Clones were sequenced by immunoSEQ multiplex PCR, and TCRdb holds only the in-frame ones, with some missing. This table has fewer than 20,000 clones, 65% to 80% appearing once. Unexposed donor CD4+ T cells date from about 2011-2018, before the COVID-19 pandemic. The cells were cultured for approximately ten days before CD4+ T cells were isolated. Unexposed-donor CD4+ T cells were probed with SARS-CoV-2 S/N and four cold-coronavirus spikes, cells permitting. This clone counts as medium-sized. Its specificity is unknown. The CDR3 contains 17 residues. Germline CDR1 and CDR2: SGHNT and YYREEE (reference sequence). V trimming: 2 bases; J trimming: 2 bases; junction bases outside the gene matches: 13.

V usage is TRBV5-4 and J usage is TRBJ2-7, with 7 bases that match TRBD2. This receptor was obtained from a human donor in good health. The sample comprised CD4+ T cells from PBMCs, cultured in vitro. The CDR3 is CASSFQTSELGAYEQYF. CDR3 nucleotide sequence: TGTGCCAGCAGCTTTCAAACTAGCGAGCTTGGCGCCTACGAGCAGTACTTC.